This T cell receptor beta chain came from a study of CD8 T cells in Susac syndrome. Study-wide findings and caveats: It was acknowledged by the study that relatively few individuals were included in its TCR sequencing and HLA analysis.

Bulk CD8+ and CD4+ cells came from magnetic negative isolation; CD8+ TEMRA by FACS. Worth noting for this clonotype: No antigen is known for it.

Random hexamers were used to reverse transcribe the RNA input (about 0.45 to 1 ug). Amplification of TCR beta CDR3 by immunoSEQ multiplex PCR spanned 54 Vbeta and 13 Jbeta. A single record per CDR3 protein comes from TCRdb applying MiXCR to the immunoSEQ multiplex PCR reads. There are roughly 200,000 distinct CDR3 sequences in the sample; over 85% occur only once, and under 0.12% lies in the top ten. The origin of this receptor is a human donor in good health. Sequencing used CD4+ T cells from PBMCs.

The CDR3 loop is CSAAQAGVIDTQYF. Here the CDR3 DNA reads TGCAGTGCAGCCCAAGCGGGAGTGATCGATACGCAGTATTTT. This chain uses TRBV20-1 with TRBJ2-3; 8 positions agree with TRBD2. This CDR3 is built from 14 residues. J gave up 6 bases and V 6 bases, and 11 bases lay outside the gene matches. Germline V gene sequence: CDR1 DFQATT, CDR2 SNEGSKA (reference sequence).